This T cell receptor beta chain was observed in a study of Ad26.COV2.S vaccination and SARS-CoV-2 variants. Turning to the study itself: In the study, Ad26.COV2.S was injected intramuscularly once, or twice 56 days apart. Overall study findings and caveats: After vaccination, reports described spike-specific CD8+ and CD4+ T cell responses as showing substantial breadth. Spike-specific TCR breadth in vaccine recipients exceeded that seen in placebo recipients.

The treatment: some 19 received Ad26.COV2.S at low or high dose, single or two shots; about 5 received placebo; per-sample allocation not given. Collection of samples fell on day 63 after the first vaccine or placebo injection. After removal of 7 bases from V and 0 bases from J, the junction contained 5 bases not matched to a gene. The CDR3 has 15 amino acids. From germline, CDR1 is LNHDA and CDR2 SQIVND (reference sequence). With regard to this clone: Its antigen remains unidentified.

Clones were read by immunoSEQ multiplex PCR, and TCRdb kept only the in-frame ones, dropping some. The table has about 410,000 clones, roughly 90% seen once. The sample was peripheral blood, taken in a trial of Ad26.COV2.S vaccine versus placebo. This receptor was obtained from a person aged 18-60 years who received the Ad26.COV2.S COVID-19 vaccine or a placebo. This chain uses TRBV19 with TRBJ2-2, with TRBD2 identical over 7 bases. CDR3 sequence (DNA): TGTGCCAGTACCCGCCTAGCGGCGAACACCGGGGAGCTGTTTTTT. Its translation: CASTRLAANTGELFF.